Following are 30 T cell receptor beta chains from one sample sequenced in a study of CD8 T cell repertoires and HIV-1 epitope variants. Profiling relied on immunoSEQ multiplex PCR, and the TCRdb table lists in-frame clones only, not all of them. Among about 4,400 clones listed, around 65% were seen once. Their antigen targets remain unknown. Sample: cultured CD8+ T cells derived from PBMCs. These TCRs come from a male donor with HIV.

J is TRBJ2-7 and V is TRBV6-5, with 8 bases that match TRBD2. The CDR3 spans 14 residues. CDR1 and CDR2 (germline): MNHEY, SVGAGI. J lost 2 bases, V lost 0 bases, and 0 bases had no gene match. In nucleotides, the CDR3 is TGTGCCAGCAGTTACTCGACTAGCGCCTACGAGCAGTACTTC. It is translated as CASSYSTSAYEQYF.

This chain links TRBV10-2 with TRBJ1-1; D is ambiguous. CDR1 and CDR2 (germline): WSHSY, SAAADI. This CDR3 has 11 amino acids. The ends were cut back, 3 bases at V and 8 bases at J, with 7 bases in the middle. CDR3 DNA sequence: TGCGCCAGCAGTGATCTTCCGGAAGCTTTCTTT. Protein sequence: CASSDLPEAFF.

The V and J genes are TRBV30 and TRBJ2-5, with D unclear. The V end was cut by 2 bases, the J end by 4 bases, with 14 bases between. The CDR3 length is 14 residues. Germline V gene data show CDR1 as GTSNPN and CDR2 as SVGIG (reference sequence). The CDR3 DNA follows: TGTGCCTGGAGTACACGTCTCGCGAGAGAGACCCAGTACTTC. Its protein is CAWSTRLARETQYF.

This clone occurred once. This chain links TRBV27 with TRBJ2-1; 9 bases map to TRBD2. This CDR3 has 17 residues. Germline assignment: CDR1 MNHEY and CDR2 SMNVEV (reference sequence). The V segment lost 5 bases and the J segment 0 bases; nucleotides outside the gene matches: 8. The CDR3 here is CASSPTTSGYSYNEQFF. CDR3 bases: TGTGCCAGCAGTCCTACGACTAGCGGCTACTCCTACAATGAGCAGTTCTTC.

This chain connects TRBV6-5 to TRBJ2-7; no clear D gene. The V gene's germline CDR1 is MNHEY and CDR2 SVGAGI. Trimming left V 3 bases short and J 7 bases short, with 10 bases between. This CDR3 spans 12 amino acids. The DNA for the CDR3 is TGTGCCAGCAGTTATCCACCGGAGGAGCAGTACTTC. Translated: CASSYPPEEQYF.

CDR3 sequence: CASSRTGGGDEQYF. DNA of the CDR3: TGTGCCAGCAGCCGGACAGGGGGCGGCGACGAGCAGTACTTC. The chain has TRBV9 and TRBJ2-7, with TRBD1 identical over 11 bases. Trimming took 4 bases from V and 5 from J; bases not matched to a gene: 5. Germline CDR1 reads SGDLS; CDR2 reads YYNGEE. This CDR3 has 14 residues.

The rearrangement links TRBV6-1 to TRBJ1-4; no clear D. V gave up 0 bases and J gave up 0 bases, with 8 bases separating them. Germline CDR1 MNHNS, CDR2 SASEGT. The CDR3 totals 16 residues. The CDR3 sequence is CASSEAPGPTNEKLFF. DNA for the CDR3: TGTGCCAGCAGTGAAGCCCCGGGTCCAACTAATGAAAAACTGTTTTTT.

The chain employs TRBV19 and TRBJ2-7; the match to TRBD2 covers 14 bases. CDR1 and CDR2 from the germline V gene are LNHDA and SQIVND (reference sequence). The CDR3 is made up of 16 amino acids. J was trimmed by 3 bases and V by 5 bases; bases with no gene match: 6. CDR3 coding DNA: TGTGCCAGTAGTCCGGGGACTAGCGGGAGCCTCTACGAGCAGTACTTC. Translated: CASSPGTSGSLYEQYF.

This chain uses TRBV6-1 with TRBJ2-6; D may correspond to TRBD1 or TRBD2 (6 bases each). Deletions cut 4 bases from V and 0 bases from J, with 19 bases between. The CDR3 runs 19 residues. CDR1 and CDR2 from the germline V gene are MNHNS and SASEGT. CDR3 sequence (DNA): TGTGCCAGCAGTGGGGGGGCCGCAGGGCCTAACTCTGGGGCCAACGTCCTGACTTTC. Translating gives CASSGGAAGPNSGANVLTF.

The chain has TRBV5-8 and TRBJ1-3, with D hard to call. Per germline, CDR1 SGHTS and CDR2 YDEGEE. Trimming shortened V by 2 bases and J by 4 bases, and 13 bases separated the two germline ends. This CDR3 comprises 15 residues. As DNA, the CDR3 is TGTGCCAGCAGCTTTATGGGGAGTCGGGGAAACACCATATATTTT. Translated: CASSFMGSRGNTIYF.

This chain connects TRBV5-4 to TRBJ1-1; D is uncertain. Germline V gene data show CDR1 as SGHNT and CDR2 as YYREEE (reference sequence). This CDR3 is 13 amino acids long. V was trimmed by 5 bases and J by 0 bases, leaving 8 bases between them. This chain's CDR3 is CASREDLNTEAFF. The CDR3 DNA follows: TGTGCCAGCAGAGAAGACTTGAACACTGAAGCTTTCTTT.

CDR3 bases: TGTGCCAGCAGCTTTAGAAGGACCGGGGAGCTGTTTTTT. It codes for CASSFRRTGELFF. The chain employs TRBV11-3 and TRBJ2-2; D is unresolved. This CDR3 is built from 13 residues. Germline values: CDR1 SGHNT, CDR2 YENEEA. The V end lost 3 bases, the J end lost 5 bases, and 7 bases lay between the germline ends.

The chain carries TRBV11-3 and TRBJ2-1; TRBD2 matches at 14 bases. CDR3 length: 18 residues. Per germline, CDR1 SGHNT and CDR2 YENEEA. Trimming took 5 bases from V and 1 from J; bases not matched to a gene: 7. CDR3 bases: TGTGCCAGCAGCCCGGGACTAGCGGGGGCCTTGTCCTACAATGAGCAGTTCTTC. Translated: CASSPGLAGALSYNEQFF.

This clone was detected a few times. This chain links TRBV29-1 with TRBJ1-4, with D unclear. Germline-derived CDR1 and CDR2 are SQVTM and ANQGSEA. This CDR3 has 13 residues. Trimming pared 3 bases from V and 3 bases from J, leaving 8 bases between. CDR3 sequence (DNA): TGCAGCGTTGAGGGAGACTCTAATGAAAAACTGTTTTTT. Its protein product is CSVEGDSNEKLFF.

The chain joins TRBV11-1 to TRBJ2-2; no firm D call. Germline CDR1 SGHAT, CDR2 FQDESV (reference sequence). This CDR3 has 15 residues. V lost 4 bases and J lost 6, with 15 bases in between. This CDR3 reads CASSSGPISAGELFF. As DNA, the CDR3 is TGTGCCAGCAGCTCCGGACCGATTTCGGCCGGGGAGCTGTTTTTT.

The rearrangement joins TRBV6-5 to TRBJ2-1; no reliable D call. Germline values: CDR1 MNHEY, CDR2 SVGAGI. This CDR3 is 13 amino acids long. Between the trimmed V and J ends, which lost 2 bases and 9 bases, there was a span of 11 bases. The CDR3 is CASSYGITGEQFF. CDR3 in DNA: TGTGCCAGCAGTTACGGGATCACCGGTGAGCAGTTCTTC.

This chain links TRBV28 with TRBJ1-1; TRBD1 aligns across 9 bases. CDR3 length: 17 residues. V was pared by 9 bases and J by 6 bases, with 20 bases of the junction left unmatched. Germline CDR1 MDHEN, CDR2 SYDVKM. The CDR3 protein is CASRGEGTGGNWAEAFF. For the CDR3, the DNA is TGTGCCAGTAGAGGCGAGGGTACAGGGGGCAATTGGGCTGAAGCTTTCTTT.

The chain combines TRBV27 with TRBJ2-1; 12 nucleotides line up with TRBD2. The CDR3 consists of 16 residues. CDR1 and CDR2 from the germline V gene are MNHEY and SMNVEV (reference sequence). Unmatched junction bases numbered 7, after V lost 5 bases and J lost 5 bases. CDR3 nucleotides: TGTGCCAGCAGTCAAGGACTAGCGGGAAAGGACAATGAGCAGTTCTTC. Translating it yields CASSQGLAGKDNEQFF.

The genes are TRBV29-1 and TRBJ1-5; the D gene is possibly TRBD1 (6 bases). V was pared by 3 bases and J by 4 bases, with 13 bases between. CDR1 and CDR2 (germline): SQVTM, ANQGSEA. The CDR3 has 14 amino acids. The CDR3, as DNA: TGCAGCGTTGATGGGGGGGCGGAAAATCAGCCCCAGCATTTT. Its protein is CSVDGGAENQPQHF. Drawing the rest from reference TRBV29-1 and TRBJ1-5, the complete variable domain is SAVISQKPSRDICQRGTSLTIQCQVDSQVTMMFWYRQQPGQSLTLIATANQGSEATYESGFVIDKFPISRPNLTFSTLTVSNMSPEDSSIYLCSVDGGAENQPQHFGDGTRLSIL.

The table lists this clone with a count of one. The CDR3 is CASRDADGYGYTF. CDR3 DNA sequence: TGTGCCAGCAGGGACGCGGACGGCTATGGCTACACCTTC. The chain links TRBV2 to TRBJ1-2, with D unclear. V lost 6 bases and J lost 4, with 12 bases in between. Germline V gene sequence: CDR1 SNHLY, CDR2 FYNNEI. This CDR3 region has 13 residues.

This clone was seen only a few times. The V and J genes are TRBV29-1 and TRBJ2-1; D is unclear. Looked up from germline, CDR1 is SQVTM and CDR2 is ANQGSEA. With 4 bases removed from V and 1 base from J, the gap between germline ends came to 8 bases. The CDR3 is 13 residues long. In DNA form, the CDR3 reads TGCAGCGTTGTTCGCCCGTCCTACAATGAGCAGTTCTTC. This sequence encodes CSVVRPSYNEQFF.

The chain employs TRBV11-2 and TRBJ2-1, with 7 bases aligning to TRBD2. V lost 8 bases, J lost 0 bases, and 19 bases stayed unmatched. This CDR3 region has 19 residues. Germline CDR1 is SGHAT and CDR2 is FQNNGV. The CDR3 nucleotides read TGTGCCAGCGGCAGAATTCAGGGAGCTAGCGGAAGCTCCTACAATGAGCAGTTCTTC. As protein: CASGRIQGASGSSYNEQFF. Supplemented by reference TRBV11-2 and TRBJ2-1, the full variable domain reads EAGVAQSPRYKIIEKRQSVAFWCNPISGHATLYWYQQILGQGPKLLIQFQNNGVVDDSQLPKDRFSAERLKGVDSTLKIQPAKLEDSAVYLCASGRIQGASGSSYNEQFFGPGTRLTVL.

V and J are TRBV25-1 and TRBJ1-1; 10 bases fit TRBD1. The length of the CDR3 is 14 residues. V was clipped by 5 bases and J by 3 bases; unmatched bases: 3. The germline CDR1 and CDR2 sequences are MGHDK and SYGVNS. CDR3 sequence (DNA): TGTGCCAGCAGTACGACAGGGGGCCACACTGAAGCTTTCTTT. This sequence encodes CASSTTGGHTEAFF.

The gene calls are TRBV28 and TRBJ2-7, with D possibly being TRBD1 (6 bases). CDR3 length equals 16 residues. Germline values: CDR1 MDHEN, CDR2 SYDVKM. Between the trimmed V and J ends, which lost 2 bases and 0 bases, there was a span of 14 bases. Here the CDR3 reads CASSLGVLRGSYEQYF. The CDR3 region has the DNA TGTGCCAGCAGTTTAGGAGTACTCAGGGGCTCCTACGAGCAGTACTTC. The variable domain in full, completed from reference TRBV28 and TRBJ2-7, reads DVKVTQSSRYLVKRTGEKVFLECVQDMDHENMFWYRQDPGLGLRLIYFSYDVKMKEKGDIPEGYSVSREKKERFSLILESASTNQTSMYLCASSLGVLRGSYEQYFGPGTRLTVT.

The CDR3 DNA follows: TGTGCCAGCAGTCCTGGACTAGCGGGGGTGCATGAGCAGTTCTTC. This codes for CASSPGLAGVHEQFF. The chain uses TRBV27 and TRBJ2-1; 13 bases are a match to TRBD2. CDR3 length equals 15 residues. Per the germline V gene, CDR1 is MNHEY and CDR2 is SMNVEV (reference sequence). After removal of 5 bases from V and 8 bases from J, the junction contained 6 bases not matched to a gene.

This clone was observed a few times. The CDR3: CASSQAQPGGATYNEQFF. CDR3 bases: TGCGCCAGCAGCCAAGCCCAGCCCGGGGGGGCTACCTACAATGAGCAGTTCTTC. The V call is TRBV4-3, the J call TRBJ2-1, with 8 bases lining up with TRBD2. V trimming: 1 base; J trimming: 2 bases; junction bases outside the gene matches: 10. The V gene's germline CDR1 is LGHNA and CDR2 YSLEER. This CDR3 has 18 residues.

This clone was seen a handful of times. The rearrangement links TRBV28 to TRBJ1-5; the D gene is possibly TRBD1 (6 bases). Germline V gene lookup returns CDR1 MDHEN and CDR2 SYDVKM. This CDR3 region has 15 residues. V was trimmed by 6 bases and J by 0 bases, leaving 12 bases between them. As DNA, the CDR3 is TGTGCCAGCAGAAAGGGGGGTTATAGCAATCAGCCCCAGCATTTT. It encodes CASRKGGYSNQPQHF.

The rearrangement links TRBV7-7 to TRBJ2-2; weak D call: TRBD1 (5 bases). CDR1 is SSHAT and CDR2 is FNYEAQ in the germline V gene (reference sequence). CDR3 length equals 15 residues. V was trimmed by 1 base and J by 6 bases, leaving 12 bases between them. CDR3: CASSLETVRSGELFF. The CDR3 nucleotides are TGTGCCAGCAGCTTAGAGACAGTTAGATCCGGGGAGCTGTTTTTT.

The chain employs TRBV14 and TRBJ1-1; D is perhaps TRBD1 (5 bases). Germline V gene data show CDR1 as SGHDN and CDR2 as FVKESK. V was cut by 5 bases and J by 6 bases, with 10 bases left in between. The CDR3 is 12 residues long. CDR3 in amino acids: CASSIEGAEAFF. The DNA for the CDR3 is TGTGCCAGCAGCATTGAAGGGGCTGAAGCTTTCTTT.

The chain links TRBV20-1 to TRBJ2-5; a possible D gene is TRBD1 (5 bases). CDR3 size: 10 residues. The germline CDR1 and CDR2 sequences are DFQATT and SNEGSKA (reference sequence). Trimming took off 6 bases at V and 3 bases at J, with 5 bases between the two ends. CDR3 region: CSAGEETQYF. CDR3 DNA sequence: TGCAGTGCAGGGGAAGAGACCCAGTACTTC.